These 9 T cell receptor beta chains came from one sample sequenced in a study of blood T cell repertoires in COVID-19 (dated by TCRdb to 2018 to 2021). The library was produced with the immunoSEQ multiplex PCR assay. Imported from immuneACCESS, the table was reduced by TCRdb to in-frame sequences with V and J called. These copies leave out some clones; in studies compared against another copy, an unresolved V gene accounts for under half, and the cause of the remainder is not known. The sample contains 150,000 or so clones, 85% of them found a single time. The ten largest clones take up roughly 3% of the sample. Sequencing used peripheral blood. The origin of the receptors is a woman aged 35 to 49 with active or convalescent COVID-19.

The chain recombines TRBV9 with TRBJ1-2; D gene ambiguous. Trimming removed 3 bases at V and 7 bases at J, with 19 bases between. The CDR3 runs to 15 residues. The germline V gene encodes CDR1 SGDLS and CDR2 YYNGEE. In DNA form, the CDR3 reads TGTGCCAGCAGCGGAGCCCTCGCAGCGAATCGTGGCTACACCTTC. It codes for CASSGALAANRGYTF.

Here the CDR3 DNA reads TGTGCCAGCAGCATTAGTCTCGTGCGGGGCTACACCTTC. Its protein product is CASSISLVRGYTF. V usage is TRBV25-1 and J usage is TRBJ1-2; D not resolved. The ends were cut back, 6 bases at V and 8 bases at J, with 16 bases in the middle. CDR1 and CDR2 (germline): MGHDK, SYGVNS. CDR3 size: 13 residues.

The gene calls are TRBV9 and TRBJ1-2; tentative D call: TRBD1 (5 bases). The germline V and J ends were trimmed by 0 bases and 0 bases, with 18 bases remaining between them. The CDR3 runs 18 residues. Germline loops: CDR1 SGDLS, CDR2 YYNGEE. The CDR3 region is CASSVATGLGPANYGYTF. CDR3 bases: TGTGCCAGCAGCGTAGCCACGGGTTTGGGGCCTGCTAACTATGGCTACACCTTC. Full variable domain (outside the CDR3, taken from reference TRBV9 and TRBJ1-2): DSGVTQTPKHLITATGQRVTLRCSPRSGDLSVYWYQQSLDQGLQFLIQYYNGEERAKGNILERFSAQQFPDLHSELNLSSLELGDSALYFCASSVATGLGPANYGYTFGSGTRLTVV.

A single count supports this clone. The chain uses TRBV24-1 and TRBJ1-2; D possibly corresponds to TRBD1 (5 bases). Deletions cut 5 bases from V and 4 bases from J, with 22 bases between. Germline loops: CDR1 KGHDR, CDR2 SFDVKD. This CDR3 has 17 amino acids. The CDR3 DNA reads TGTGCCACCAGTGGTTCAGCGGAGGGGCCGGCCGGCTATGGCTACACCTTC. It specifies CATSGSAEGPAGYGYTF.

The CDR3 loop reads CASSLGQGPAYEQYF. CDR3 in DNA: TGCGCCAGCAGTTTAGGACAGGGGCCCGCCTACGAGCAGTACTTC. The chain has TRBV5-1 and TRBJ2-7; 9 nucleotides agree with TRBD1. The CDR3 covers 15 residues. With V trimmed by 5 bases and J by 2 bases, 8 bases remained unmatched. Per the germline V gene, CDR1 is SGHRS and CDR2 is YFSETQ.

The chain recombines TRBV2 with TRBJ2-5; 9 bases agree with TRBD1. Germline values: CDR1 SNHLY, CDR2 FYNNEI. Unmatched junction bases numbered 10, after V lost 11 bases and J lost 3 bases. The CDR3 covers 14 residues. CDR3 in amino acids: CASNPGQGKETQYF. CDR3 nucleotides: TGTGCCTCCAACCCCGGACAGGGGAAAGAGACCCAGTACTTC.

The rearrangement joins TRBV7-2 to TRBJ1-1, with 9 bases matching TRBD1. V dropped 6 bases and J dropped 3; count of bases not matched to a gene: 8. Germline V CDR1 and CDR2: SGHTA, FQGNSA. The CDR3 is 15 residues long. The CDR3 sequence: CASSKTGGKDTEAFF. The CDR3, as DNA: TGTGCCAGCAGTAAAACAGGGGGCAAGGACACTGAAGCTTTCTTT.

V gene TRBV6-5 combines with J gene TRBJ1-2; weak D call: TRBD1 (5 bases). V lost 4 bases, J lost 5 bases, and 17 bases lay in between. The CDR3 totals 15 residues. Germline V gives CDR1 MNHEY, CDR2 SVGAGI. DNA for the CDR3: TGTGCCAGCAGTTTTCTTGGGACTCCATCTTATGGCTACACCTTC. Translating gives CASSFLGTPSYGYTF.

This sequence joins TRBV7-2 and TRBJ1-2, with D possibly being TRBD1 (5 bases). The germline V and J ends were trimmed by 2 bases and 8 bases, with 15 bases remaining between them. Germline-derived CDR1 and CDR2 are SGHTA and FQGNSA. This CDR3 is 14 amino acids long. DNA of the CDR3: TGTGCCAGCAGCTTAAATGGCAGGGAGGGGGGCTACACCTTC. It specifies CASSLNGREGGYTF. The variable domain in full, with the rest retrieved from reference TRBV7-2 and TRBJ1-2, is GAGVSQSPSNKVTEKGKDVELRCDPISGHTALYWYRQSLGQGLEFLIYFQGNSAPDKSGLPSDRFSAERTGGSVSTLTIQRTQQEDSAVYLCASSLNGREGGYTFGSGTRLTVV.